This entry lists 21 T cell receptor beta chains sequenced from one sample in a study of cytomegalovirus exposure and HLA in healthy donors. With 60 Vbeta and 13 Jbeta primers, the PCR was carried out. TCRdb keeps only in-frame clones here, not all; method: immunoSEQ multiplex PCR. Among over 150,000 clones listed, under 85% were seen once. Source material: PBMCs. The receptors derive from a woman aged 18-30 years in good health and CMV-seropositive.

V and J are TRBV5-4 and TRBJ2-1; perhaps TRBD2 as D (6 bases). This CDR3 comprises 16 residues. Per the germline V gene, CDR1 is SGHNT and CDR2 is YYREEE (reference sequence). Trimming left V 2 bases short and J 3 bases short, with 15 bases between. The DNA of the CDR3 is TGTGCCAGCAGCTTCGGAGGGGTAGCTAACTACAATGAGCAGTTCTTC. Protein: CASSFGGVANYNEQFF.

The chain uses TRBV30 and TRBJ2-4; D uncertain. The CDR3 loop spans 14 amino acids. Trimming left V 3 bases short and J 0 bases short, with 9 bases between. From germline, CDR1 is GTSNPN and CDR2 SVGIG (reference sequence). The CDR3 loop is CAWRLSLAKNIQYF. Written as DNA, the CDR3 is TGTGCCTGGAGGTTGTCTTTAGCCAAAAACATTCAGTACTTC.

The rearrangement joins TRBV6-1 to TRBJ1-3; 7 bases are a match to TRBD1. V shed 5 bases, J shed 0 bases, and the junction held 10 bases outside the gene matches. Germline loops: CDR1 MNHNS, CDR2 SASEGT. The CDR3 runs to 17 residues. The CDR3 region is CASSQDRQGHSGNTIYF. CDR3 nucleotide sequence: TGTGCCAGCAGTCAAGATCGACAGGGCCACTCTGGAAACACCATATATTTT.

The chain combines TRBV6-5 with TRBJ2-1, with 7 bases matching TRBD1. Per the germline V gene, CDR1 is MNHEY and CDR2 is SVGAGI. The ends lost 4 bases at V and 9 bases at J; junction bases unmatched: 6. The CDR3 covers 13 residues. This chain's CDR3 is CASSLDRVGEQFF. The CDR3 DNA reads as TGTGCCAGCAGTTTAGACAGGGTCGGTGAGCAGTTCTTC.

The V and J genes are TRBV6-4 and TRBJ1-1, with 8 bases matching TRBD1. Unmatched junction bases numbered 12, after V lost 6 bases and J lost 6 bases. The CDR3 runs to 15 residues. CDR1 and CDR2 from the germline V gene are MRHNA and SNTAGT. CDR3 in DNA: TGTGCCAGCAGGAAAGGCGGACAGGGTCGACCTGAAGCTTTCTTT. Its protein product is CASRKGGQGRPEAFF.

This sequence joins TRBV5-1 and TRBJ1-1, with a weak D call TRBD1 (5 bases). Germline V gene data show CDR1 as SGHRS and CDR2 as YFSETQ. This CDR3 comprises 13 residues. The ends were cut back, 3 bases at V and 7 bases at J, with 13 bases in the middle. CDR3 in amino acids: CASSSNAQGEAFF. In nucleotides, the CDR3 is TGCGCCAGCAGCTCTAACGCGCAGGGTGAAGCTTTCTTT.

The chain is built from TRBV5-1 and TRBJ1-2; weak D call: TRBD1 (5 bases). The CDR3 sequence is 12 residues long. With 4 bases removed from V and 8 bases from J, the gap between germline ends came to 12 bases. Germline lookup yields CDR1 SGHRS and CDR2 YFSETQ. This CDR3 is CASSPGEGGYTF. The CDR3 DNA is TGCGCCAGCAGCCCGGGGGAGGGAGGCTACACCTTC.

This clone turned up a few times. The V and J genes are TRBV6-6 and TRBJ2-7, with D possibly matching TRBD1 (6 bases). The CDR3 loop spans 15 amino acids. Germline CDR1 and CDR2: MNHNY and SVGAGI (reference sequence). With 0 bases removed from V and 3 bases from J, the gap between germline ends came to 12 bases. CDR3 coding DNA: TGTGCCAGCAGTTACTCGGGACAACTCCTCTACGAGCAGTACTTC. It specifies CASSYSGQLLYEQYF.

This chain links TRBV9 with TRBJ2-3; TRBD2 might be the D (6 bases). Germline-derived CDR1 and CDR2 are SGDLS and YYNGEE. CDR3 size: 15 residues. The V end lost 0 bases, the J end lost 1 base, and 9 bases lay between the germline ends. The CDR3: CASSVEQRGTDTQYF. CDR3 in DNA: TGTGCCAGCAGCGTAGAACAGCGGGGCACAGATACGCAGTATTTT. The whole variable domain, filled in from reference TRBV9 and TRBJ2-3, reads DSGVTQTPKHLITATGQRVTLRCSPRSGDLSVYWYQQSLDQGLQFLIQYYNGEERAKGNILERFSAQQFPDLHSELNLSSLELGDSALYFCASSVEQRGTDTQYFGPGTRLTVL.

The V and J genes are TRBV2 and TRBJ2-5; possibly TRBD1 for D (5 bases). The CDR3 runs to 14 residues. Germline V gene data show CDR1 as SNHLY and CDR2 as FYNNEI. Trimming pared 5 bases from V and 5 bases from J, leaving 15 bases between. The CDR3 loop is CASSLLSAGETQYF. CDR3 coding DNA: TGTGCCAGCAGTCTCCTGAGTGCAGGGGAGACCCAGTACTTC.

The chain has TRBV25-1 and TRBJ1-3, with a weak D call TRBD1 (5 bases). Trimming pared 2 bases from V and 0 bases from J, leaving 17 bases between. From germline, CDR1 is MGHDK and CDR2 SYGVNS. CDR3 size: 18 residues. DNA of the CDR3: TGTGCCAGCAGTGAACCGGGGGAGACAGTATACTCTGGAAACACCATATATTTT. It translates to CASSEPGETVYSGNTIYF.

The rearrangement joins TRBV4-2 to TRBJ1-1; D not certain. Trimming stripped 5 bases from V and 3 bases from J, with 13 bases between. This CDR3 region has 14 residues. Germline CDR1 reads LGHNA; CDR2 reads YNFKEQ. For the CDR3, the DNA is TGTGCCAGCAGCAAAAGGGTGAGGGACACTGAAGCTTTCTTT. This codes for CASSKRVRDTEAFF.

The chain employs TRBV4-3 and TRBJ2-5; 12 nucleotides line up with TRBD1. The CDR3 spans 16 residues. The germline V gene has CDR1 LGHNA and CDR2 YSLEER. Germline trimming cut 4 bases from V and 5 bases from J; bases unmatched to any gene: 8. In DNA form, the CDR3 reads TGCGCCAGCAGCCCGGGGGGGACAGGGGGCGGCGAGACCCAGTACTTC. Translation: CASSPGGTGGGETQYF.

The chain recombines TRBV7-6 with TRBJ2-3; D might be TRBD2 (6 bases). CDR3 size: 15 residues. Trimming shortened V by 5 bases and J by 0 bases, and 12 bases separated the two germline ends. CDR1 and CDR2 from the germline V gene are SGHVS and FNYEAQ. The DNA for the CDR3 is TGTGCCAGCAGCCCCGGGACTCCTAGCACAGATACGCAGTATTTT. The encoded protein is CASSPGTPSTDTQYF.

V usage is TRBV7-2 and J usage is TRBJ2-2, with D possibly being TRBD1 (6 bases). The CDR3 consists of 17 residues. V was shortened by 3 bases and J by 0 bases, with 14 bases between the two germline ends. The germline gives CDR1 SGHTA, CDR2 FQGNSA. This chain's CDR3 is CASSFLARTANTGELFF. The CDR3 DNA sequence: TGTGCCAGCAGCTTCCTTGCGCGGACAGCGAACACCGGGGAGCTGTTTTTT.

The rearrangement uses TRBV27 and TRBJ1-6, with unresolved D. This CDR3 has 11 residues. The ends were cut back, 10 bases at V and 5 bases at J, with 6 bases in the middle. Germline-derived CDR1 and CDR2 are MNHEY and SMNVEV (reference sequence). CDR3 sequence reads: CATGNNSPLHF. CDR3 nucleotide sequence: TGTGCCACCGGGAATAATTCACCCCTCCACTTT.

The chain is built from TRBV5-1 and TRBJ1-4, with 8 positions matching TRBD1. Trimming cost V 4 bases and J 0 bases; bases outside gene matches: 2. The CDR3 spans 15 residues. Germline values: CDR1 SGHRS, CDR2 YFSETQ. In DNA form, the CDR3 reads TGCGCCAGCAGCCCGGGACAGGCAACTAATGAAAAACTGTTTTTT. Amino acid sequence: CASSPGQATNEKLFF.

This clone appeared once. The gene calls are TRBV30 and TRBJ2-3; D not certain. Trimming took off 0 bases at V and 0 bases at J, with 10 bases between the two ends. The CDR3 length is 15 residues. Germline V gene sequence: CDR1 GTSNPN, CDR2 SVGIG (reference sequence). The CDR3 bases are TGTGCCTGGAGTGTTGGGCGTTCTAGCACAGATACGCAGTATTTT. Protein: CAWSVGRSSTDTQYF.

CDR3 region: CASSLGRTLNTEAFF. For the CDR3, the DNA is TGTGCCAGCAGCTTGGGTCGAACTTTGAACACTGAAGCTTTCTTT. The chain couples TRBV5-6 to TRBJ1-1; D remains ambiguous. CDR3 length equals 15 residues. Germline loops: CDR1 SGHDT, CDR2 YYEEEE. The germline V and J ends were trimmed by 0 bases and 0 bases, with 9 bases remaining between them.

The chain has TRBV11-2 and TRBJ2-7, with a possible D match to TRBD1 (6 bases). The CDR3 runs to 14 residues. V gave up 0 bases and J gave up 4 bases, with 10 bases separating them. From germline, CDR1 is SGHAT and CDR2 FQNNGV. CDR3 amino acids: CASSLEIGGYEQYF. The DNA of the CDR3 is TGTGCCAGCAGCTTAGAAATAGGGGGATACGAGCAGTACTTC.

This chain connects TRBV7-9 to TRBJ1-2, with D possibly matching TRBD1 (5 bases). Trimming cost V 7 bases and J 4 bases, with 16 bases left between them. CDR1 is SEHNR, CDR2 FQNEAQ, per germline (reference sequence). The CDR3 runs to 14 residues. CDR3 bases: TGTGCCAGCACTCCCGTAGACAGTCCCTATGGCTACACCTTC. This translates into CASTPVDSPYGYTF. Complete variable domain (other parts from reference TRBV7-9 and TRBJ1-2): DTGVSQNPRHKITKRGQNVTFRCDPISEHNRLYWYRQTLGQGPEFLTYFQNEAQLEKSRLLSDRFSAERPKGSFSTLEIQRTEQGDSAMYLCASTPVDSPYGYTFGSGTRLTVV.